A selection of T cell receptor beta chains follows, all from one sample in a study of identical twins. From the 5' RACE reads, TCRdb called clonotypes with MiXCR, one entry per CDR3 protein. Of 1.5 million to 2 million distinct CDR3 sequences in the sample, under 35% were seen once. Material: cord blood. All receptors derive from a newborn girl in good health. CDR3s include the opening cysteine and the closing phenylalanine or tryptophan. A D gene is named only where the DNA matches it firmly. Size values are once, few and many counts, or a class for expanded clones, and some rows have none.

clone size: -; J gene: TRBJ2-1; V gene: TRBV5-1; D gene: -; CDR3 DNA: TGCGCCAGCAGCTTGGGGACTACCCACAATGAGCAGTTCTTC; CDR3 protein: CASSLGTTHNEQFF
clone size: few; J gene: TRBJ2-3; V gene: TRBV24-1; D gene: TRBD1; CDR3 DNA: TGTGCCACCAGTGAACCCTGGGACAGGGGAGATACGCAGTATTTT; CDR3 protein: CATSEPWDRGDTQYF
clone size: -; J gene: TRBJ2-5; V gene: TRBV7-9; D gene: TRBD2; CDR3 DNA: TGTGCCAGCAGCTTAGAGGGTAGCGGGAGGAGAGAGACCCAGTACTTC; CDR3 protein: CASSLEGSGRRETQYF
clone size: few; J gene: TRBJ1-2; V gene: TRBV18; D gene: -; CDR3 DNA: TGTGCCAGCTCAAACTCGGGGGGCTATGGCTACACCTTC; CDR3 protein: CASSNSGGYGYTF
clone size: few; J gene: TRBJ2-7; V gene: TRBV14; D gene: -; CDR3 DNA: TGTGCCAGCAGCCAAATATGGACAGGGAGGGTCTACGAGCAGTACTTC; CDR3 protein: CASSQIWTGRVYEQYF
clone size: once; J gene: TRBJ2-5; V gene: TRBV5-1; D gene: -; CDR3 DNA: TGCGCCAGCAGCTTTTTAGTTCGAGTAGTGACCTACAATGAGCAGTACTTC; CDR3 protein: CASSFLVRVVTYNEQYF
clone size: few; J gene: TRBJ1-2; V gene: TRBV29-1; D gene: -; CDR3 DNA: TGCAGCGTTGGGGATTCACGGACAGCAAACTATGGCTACACCTTC; CDR3 protein: CSVGDSRTANYGYTF
clone size: -; J gene: TRBJ2-7; V gene: TRBV10-3; D gene: TRBD1; CDR3 DNA: TGTGCCATCAGTGGGACAGGACAGGCCGACTACGAGCAGTACTTC; CDR3 protein: CAISGTGQADYEQYF
clone size: few; J gene: TRBJ2-1; V gene: TRBV5-5; D gene: -; CDR3 DNA: TGTGCCAGCAGCTTGGTATTACTAGCTTCCAATGAGCAGTTCTTC; CDR3 protein: CASSLVLLASNEQFF
clone size: -; J gene: TRBJ2-7; V gene: TRBV24-1; D gene: TRBD2; CDR3 DNA: TGTGCCACCAGTGATTCTAGCGGCCGGGACGAGCAGTACTTC; CDR3 protein: CATSDSSGRDEQYF
clone size: -; J gene: TRBJ2-1; V gene: TRBV5-1; D gene: -; CDR3 DNA: TGCGCCAGCAGCCTTACCGGGGGCCAAGAGACCCAGTTCTTC; CDR3 protein: CASSLTGGQETQFF
clone size: -; J gene: TRBJ1-1; V gene: TRBV3-1; D gene: TRBD1; CDR3 DNA: TGTGCCAGCAGCCAAGGAGACAGGGGCGAAGCTTTCTTT; CDR3 protein: CASSQGDRGEAFF
clone size: few; J gene: TRBJ2-3; V gene: TRBV20-1; D gene: TRBD2; CDR3 DNA: TGCAGTGCTCGTAAACTAGCGGGAGTGTCAGATACGCAGTATTTT; CDR3 protein: CSARKLAGVSDTQYF
clone size: few; J gene: TRBJ2-3; V gene: TRBV20-1; D gene: -; CDR3 DNA: TGCAGTGCTAGAGTTGGGCGGTACACAGATACGCAGTATTTT; CDR3 protein: CSARVGRYTDTQYF
clone size: -; J gene: TRBJ2-5; V gene: TRBV24-1; D gene: -; CDR3 DNA: TGTGCCATCAGTGACCAGGACTACTTGGGGACCCAGTACTTC; CDR3 protein: CAISDQDYLGTQYF
clone size: few; J gene: TRBJ2-7; V gene: TRBV20-1; D gene: -; CDR3 DNA: TGCAGTGCTAGTTACGGCGAAACGGGCTACGAGCAGTACTTC; CDR3 protein: CSASYGETGYEQYF
clone size: few; J gene: TRBJ2-5; V gene: TRBV10-3; D gene: -; CDR3 DNA: TGTGCCATCAGTGAGGTGGACAGCCTCCAAGAGACCCAGTACTTC; CDR3 protein: CAISEVDSLQETQYF
clone size: -; J gene: TRBJ2-7; V gene: TRBV27; D gene: -; CDR3 DNA: TGTGCCAGCTGGATCGGTACTCCCTACGAGCAGTACTTC; CDR3 protein: CASWIGTPYEQYF
clone size: many; J gene: TRBJ1-6; V gene: TRBV10-3; D gene: -; CDR3 DNA: TGTGCCATTGGGCGGGACCGCCGTAATTCACCCCTCCACTTT; CDR3 protein: CAIGRDRRNSPLHF
clone size: -; J gene: TRBJ1-1; V gene: TRBV25-1; D gene: -; CDR3 DNA: TGTGCCAGCAGTGCGGGGGGCGGGAGCACTGAAGCTTTCTTT; CDR3 protein: CASSAGGGSTEAFF
clone size: few; J gene: TRBJ2-3; V gene: TRBV9; D gene: -; CDR3 DNA: TGTGCCAGCAGCCCTTCAGGGGGAGGGGGCACAGATACGCAGTATTTT; CDR3 protein: CASSPSGGGGTDTQYF
clone size: few; J gene: TRBJ1-2; V gene: TRBV6-5; D gene: -; CDR3 DNA: TGTGCCAGCAGTTACTCACGGAGGAGCTATGGCTACACCTTC; CDR3 protein: CASSYSRRSYGYTF
clone size: -; J gene: TRBJ1-2; V gene: TRBV4-1; D gene: -; CDR3 DNA: TGCGCCAGCAGCCAAGAGGACAGAAACAACTATGGCTACACCTTC; CDR3 protein: CASSQEDRNNYGYTF
clone size: many; J gene: TRBJ2-1; V gene: TRBV27; D gene: -; CDR3 DNA: TGCGCCAGCAGCTTGGGACGGAACAATGAGCAGTTCTTC; CDR3 protein: CASSLGRNNEQFF
clone size: once; J gene: TRBJ2-7; V gene: TRBV20-1; D gene: -; CDR3 DNA: TGCAGTGCTAGAGATCACCCCTTTTCCGCGGAGCAGTACTTC; CDR3 protein: CSARDHPFSAEQYF
clone size: -; J gene: TRBJ2-7; V gene: TRBV14; D gene: -; CDR3 DNA: TGTGCCAGCAGCCAAGATCGGGGACTGACCTACGAGCAGTACTTC; CDR3 protein: CASSQDRGLTYEQYF
clone size: once; J gene: TRBJ2-1; V gene: TRBV7-2; D gene: TRBD2; CDR3 DNA: TGTGCCAGCAGGAAGACTAGCGGGGTAGACGGGCAGTTCTTC; CDR3 protein: CASRKTSGVDGQFF
clone size: -; J gene: TRBJ2-7; V gene: TRBV20-1; D gene: -; CDR3 DNA: TGCAGTGCCCAGAGCTCTCTCCCACCCTACGAGCAGTACTTC; CDR3 protein: CSAQSSLPPYEQYF
clone size: few; J gene: TRBJ2-3; V gene: TRBV20-1; D gene: -; CDR3 DNA: TGCAGTGCTAGGGGTTACGGGGCTACAGATACGCAGTATTTT; CDR3 protein: CSARGYGATDTQYF
clone size: few; J gene: TRBJ2-1; V gene: TRBV20-1; D gene: -; CDR3 DNA: TGCAGTGCTAGCTTGGATGAGCAGTTCTTC; CDR3 protein: CSASLDEQFF
clone size: few; J gene: TRBJ1-2; V gene: TRBV7-2; D gene: TRBD1; CDR3 DNA: TGTGCCAGCAGCTTAGACCAGGGGGCTCCCTATGGCTACACCTTC; CDR3 protein: CASSLDQGAPYGYTF